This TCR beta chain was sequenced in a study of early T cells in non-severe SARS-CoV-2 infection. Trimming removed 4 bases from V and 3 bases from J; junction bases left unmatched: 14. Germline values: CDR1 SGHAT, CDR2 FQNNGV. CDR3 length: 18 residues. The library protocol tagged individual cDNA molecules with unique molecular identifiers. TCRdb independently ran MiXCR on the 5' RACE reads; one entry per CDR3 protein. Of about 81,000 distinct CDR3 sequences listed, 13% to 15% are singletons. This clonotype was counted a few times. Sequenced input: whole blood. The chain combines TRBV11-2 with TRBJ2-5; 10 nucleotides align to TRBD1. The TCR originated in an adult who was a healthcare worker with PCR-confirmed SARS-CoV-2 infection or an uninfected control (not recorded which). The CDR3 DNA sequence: TGTGCCAGCAGCTACCGACAGGGGGCTGGCCGCGATAAAGAGACCCAGTACTTC. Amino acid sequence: CASSYRQGAGRDKETQYF. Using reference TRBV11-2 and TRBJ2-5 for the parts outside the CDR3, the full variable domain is EAGVAQSPRYKIIEKRQSVAFWCNPISGHATLYWYQQILGQGPKLLIQFQNNGVVDDSQLPKDRFSAERLKGVDSTLKIQPAKLEDSAVYLCASSYRQGAGRDKETQYFGPGTRLLVL.